The 24 T cell receptor beta chains below all came from one sample that was sequenced in a study of shared clonotypes between healthy human individuals. Assay used: immunoSEQ multiplex PCR; TCRdb lists only in-frame clones, some missing. The table shows over 400,000 clones, with approximately 84% occurring only once. Source material: PBMCs. The source is a woman aged 40 to 50 in good health. Some clones in this sample may be carry-over from other donors' samples.

Turning to this clone: A far bigger clonotype differs at one base, so this is likely a read error. V and J are TRBV4-1 and TRBJ1-5; D call uncertain. There are 18 residues in the CDR3. Looked up from germline, CDR1 is MGHRA and CDR2 is YSYEKL. The CDR3 here is CAGSQDPRPGISNQPQHF. For the CDR3, the DNA is TGCGCCGGCAGCCAAGATCCCCGGCCCGGGATTAGCAATCAGCCCCAGCATTTT.

This clone was observed a handful of times. The J gene is TRBJ1-3, the V gene TRBV7-2, with D tentatively TRBD1 (5 bases). There are 17 residues in the CDR3. The V gene's germline CDR1 is SGHTA and CDR2 FQGNSA. V lost 1 base, J lost 4 bases, and 17 bases lay in between. CDR3 residues: CASSLGAGAGRGNTIYF. The CDR3 nucleotides are TGTGCCAGCAGCTTAGGCGCCGGGGCGGGTAGAGGAAACACCATATATTTT.

As concerns this clone: Given a far larger clone just one base away, this is likely a sequencing read error. V and J are TRBV27 and TRBJ1-1; TRBD1 matches 7 bases. Germline V CDR1 and CDR2: MNHEY, SMNVEV (reference sequence). The CDR3 totals 14 residues. With V trimmed by 7 bases and J by 7 bases, 12 bases remained unmatched. In nucleotides, the CDR3 is TGTGCCAGCAATTGGGACAGCCCTGAGGGTGAAGCTTTCTTT. It is translated as CASNWDSPEGEAFF.

CDR3 nucleotides: TGTGCCAGCAGTACCCTGACCGGGTGGGGGACCCAGTACTTC. Translating it yields CASSTLTGWGTQYF. V is TRBV28 and J is TRBJ2-5; D gene unclear. This CDR3 is 14 amino acids long. Per germline, CDR1 MDHEN and CDR2 SYDVKM. The germline V and J ends were trimmed by 5 bases and 7 bases, with 17 bases remaining between them.

This chain uses TRBV2 with TRBJ1-3; D gene unclear. The CDR3 sequence is 16 residues long. CDR1 and CDR2 from the germline V gene are SNHLY and FYNNEI. The V and J ends lost 4 bases and 0 bases respectively, with 13 bases between them. CDR3 residues: CASSAWDKSSGNTIYF. Written as DNA, the CDR3 is TGTGCCAGCAGTGCGTGGGATAAGAGCTCTGGAAACACCATATATTTT. The full variable domain, its missing parts supplied by reference TRBV2 and TRBJ1-3, is EPEVTQTPSHQVTQMGQEVILRCVPISNHLYFYWYRQILGQKVEFLVSFYNNEISEKSEIFDDQFSVERPDGSNFTLKIRSTKLEDSAMYFCASSAWDKSSGNTIYFGEGSWLTVV.

The gene calls are TRBV21-1 and TRBJ1-2; TRBD1 is taken as the D call from the table, unchecked against the DNA. TRBV21-1 is labeled a pseudogene. This CDR3 has 13 residues. CDR3 coding DNA: TGTGCCAGCAGCAAATGGGCACATAATGGCTACACCTTC. It specifies CASSKWAHNGYTF.

As concerns this clone: Being one base from a much bigger clone, this may be a read error. The V call is TRBV18, the J call TRBJ1-4, with a possible D match to TRBD1 (5 bases). Looked up from germline, CDR1 is KGHSH and CDR2 is LQKENI. This CDR3 has 16 residues. The CDR3 region has the DNA TGTGCCAGCTCACCACAGACGGGGGTTTTCGGTGAAAAACTGCTTTTT. It encodes CASSPQTGVFGEKLLF.

The chain carries TRBV10-3 and TRBJ1-2, with a weak D call TRBD1 (6 bases). The V gene lost 10 bases and the J gene lost 2 bases, with 14 bases spanning the gap. Germline CDR1 reads ENHRY; CDR2 reads SYGVKD. This CDR3 spans 13 amino acids. CDR3 amino acids: CATGRGANYGYTF. The CDR3 DNA sequence: TGTGCCACCGGGCGGGGGGCAAACTATGGCTACACCTTC.

A note on this clone: It differs at one base from a far larger clone, so likely a read error. The CDR3 reads CAISARTGSSYEQYF. In nucleotides, the CDR3 is TGTGCCATCAGCGCCAGGACAGGGAGCTCCTACGAGCAGTACTTC. The chain links TRBV10-3 to TRBJ2-7; 8 nucleotides align to TRBD1. Trimming cost V 6 bases and J 0 bases; bases outside gene matches: 7. This CDR3 comprises 15 residues. In germline, CDR1 is ENHRY, CDR2 SYGVKD.

To note about this clone: A far more abundant clone sits one base away, making this likely a read error. This chain joins TRBV10-3 and TRBJ2-5; 7 bases map to TRBD1. The CDR3 spans 14 residues. The trim removed 8 bases at V and 2 bases at J, leaving 8 bases unmatched. Germline V gene sequence: CDR1 ENHRY, CDR2 SYGVKD. The CDR3 sequence is CAIGGRTGQETQYF. The CDR3 DNA reads as TGTGCCATCGGGGGACGGACAGGACAAGAGACCCAGTACTTC.

This clone was seen many times. V and J are TRBV18 and TRBJ2-1, with D perhaps TRBD2 (5 bases). V was pared by 3 bases and J by 6 bases, with 18 bases between. Germline V lookup: CDR1 KGHSH, CDR2 LQKENI. The CDR3 contains 16 residues. The CDR3 sequence: CASSPATGIPRNEQFF. Written as DNA, the CDR3 is TGTGCCAGCTCACCGGCAACGGGGATCCCCCGCAATGAGCAGTTCTTC.

The CDR3 DNA is TGTGCCACCAGCCGCATACCACCAAGCATGAACACTGAAGCTTTCTTT. Its translation: CATSRIPPSMNTEAFF. The chain has TRBV15 and TRBJ1-1; no definite D call. The V gene lost 5 bases and the J gene lost 0 bases, with 16 bases spanning the gap. This CDR3 region has 16 residues. Per the germline V gene, CDR1 is LNHNV and CDR2 is YYDKDF (reference sequence).

In this sample, this clone turned up once. The rearrangement joins TRBV28 to TRBJ1-5; 7 nucleotides align to TRBD1. CDR3 length: 19 amino acids. Germline CDR1 and CDR2: MDHEN and SYDVKM. V was clipped by 8 bases and J by 0 bases; unmatched bases: 19. DNA of the CDR3: TGTGCCAGCCGTGAGAGGGCCGGGACAGTGAAGTATAGCAATCAGCCCCAGCATTTT. Translated, it gives CASRERAGTVKYSNQPQHF.

This clone has just a few counts. The chain recombines TRBV27 with TRBJ2-1; the match to TRBD2 covers 10 bases. This CDR3 has 17 amino acids. The V gene end was trimmed by 6 bases and the J gene end by 3 bases; junction bases not matched to a gene: 11. The germline gives CDR1 MNHEY, CDR2 SMNVEV (reference sequence). The CDR3, as DNA: TGTGCCAGCAGAGGTCTAGCGGGAGTTATTGGCTACAATGAGCAGTTCTTC. Translating gives CASRGLAGVIGYNEQFF.

This sequence joins TRBV18 and TRBJ2-4; perhaps TRBD1 as D (7 bases). With 1 base removed from V and 9 bases from J, the gap between germline ends came to 16 bases. This CDR3 region has 15 residues. CDR1 KGHSH and CDR2 LQKENI come from the germline V gene. CDR3 nucleotide sequence: TGTGCCAGCTCACCACTTCAGGGGGGACAGAGCATTCAGTACTTC. Amino acid sequence: CASSPLQGGQSIQYF.

This clone has only a few counts. V is TRBV15 and J is TRBJ1-4; TRBD1 matches at 9 bases. Germline V gives CDR1 LNHNV, CDR2 YYDKDF (reference sequence). Unmatched junction bases numbered 9, after V lost 2 bases and J lost 8 bases. The CDR3 length is 16 residues. The CDR3 here is CATSRYWDRVGEKLFF. For the CDR3, the DNA is TGTGCCACCAGCAGATACTGGGACAGGGTTGGCGAAAAACTGTTTTTT.

The table lists this clone with many counts. Additional DNA sequences in this sample encode the identical CDR3. The genes are TRBV10-3 and TRBJ2-3; D possibly corresponds to TRBD1 (6 bases). Germline V gene sequence: CDR1 ENHRY, CDR2 SYGVKD. V was clipped by 3 bases and J by 0 bases, with 7 bases between them. The CDR3 sequence is 14 residues long. CDR3 bases: TGTGCCATCAGTGACAGGGGTAGCACAGATACGCAGTATTTT. As protein: CAISDRGSTDTQYF.

V usage is TRBV6-6 and J usage is TRBJ2-1; D remains ambiguous. The CDR3 is made up of 11 amino acids. Germline V gene sequence: CDR1 MNHNY, CDR2 SVGAGI (reference sequence). Deletions cut 5 bases from V and 6 bases from J, with 5 bases between. Here the CDR3 DNA reads TGTGCCAGCAGTAGGTCCAATGAGCAGTTCTTC. Translated, it gives CASSRSNEQFF.

J is TRBJ1-1 and V is TRBV2, with 11 bases that match TRBD1. Per germline, CDR1 SNHLY and CDR2 FYNNEI. J lost 8 bases, V lost 1 base, and 3 bases had no gene match. CDR3 size: 14 residues. CDR3 DNA sequence: TGTGCCAGCAGTGAAGGGACAGGGGGCGCAGAAGCTTTCTTT. Translated: CASSEGTGGAEAFF.

The J gene is TRBJ2-2, the V gene TRBV6-4, with 10 bases aligning to TRBD1. V was pared by 9 bases and J by 5 bases, with 6 bases of the junction left unmatched. CDR1 is MRHNA, CDR2 SNTAGT, per germline. This CDR3 is 14 amino acids long. CDR3 sequence: CASRQGAGTGELFF. CDR3 coding DNA: TGTGCCAGTCGACAGGGGGCTGGAACCGGGGAGCTGTTTTTT.

This clone was counted once. J is TRBJ2-7 and V is TRBV9; the D is unclear. The germline CDR1 and CDR2 sequences are SGDLS and YYNGEE. V was cut by 0 bases and J by 4 bases, with 8 bases left in between. CDR3 size: 13 residues. This chain's CDR3 is CASSVDGSYEQYF. DNA for the CDR3: TGTGCCAGCAGCGTAGACGGTTCTTACGAGCAGTACTTC.

The J gene is TRBJ2-1, the V gene TRBV29-1; D perhaps matches TRBD2 (7 bases). With 5 bases removed from V and 8 bases from J, the gap between germline ends came to 19 bases. CDR3 length equals 14 residues. Germline CDR1 is SQVTM and CDR2 is ANQGSEA. The CDR3 DNA follows: TGCAGCGTTAGGTCACTAGAGGGGGGGGATGAGCAGTTCTTC. It is translated as CSVRSLEGGDEQFF.

Turning to this clone: This likely stems from a read error, as it lies one base from a far larger clone. The same CDR3 also results from other DNA sequences found in this sample. V is TRBV10-1 and J is TRBJ1-2; TRBD1 matches at 9 bases. The V gene's germline CDR1 is WNHNN and CDR2 SYGVQD (reference sequence). The CDR3 totals 13 residues. CDR3 sequence reads: CASSGGQGGGYTF. The CDR3 coding sequence is TGCGCCAGCAGTGGGGGACAGGGAGGCGGCTACACCTTT.

The rearrangement uses TRBV29-1 and TRBJ2-1, with TRBD2 as a possible D gene (5 bases). This CDR3 comprises 12 residues. CDR1 and CDR2 from the germline V gene are SQVTM and ANQGSEA. The ends were cut back, 0 bases at V and 7 bases at J, with 7 bases in the middle. The CDR3 nucleotides read TGCAGCGTTGAAGAAACTAGGAATGAGCAGTTCTTC. Translated, it gives CSVEETRNEQFF.